These 10 T cell receptor beta chains originate from one sample sequenced in a study of T cells in Graves' hyperthyroidism and ophthalmopathy. Amplified TCR beta CDR3 regions derived from RNA transcripts. TCR CDR3 regions were first amplified by RT-PCR with HTBI primers. MiXCR, run by TCRdb on the multiplex PCR reads, gives a single entry per CDR3 protein. The sample carries approximately 210,000 distinct CDR3 sequences, about 15% recorded once. Sequenced sample: blood. These receptors originate from a man between 50 and 59 years old with Graves' hyperthyroidism.

The chain combines TRBV20-1 with TRBJ1-2; tentative D call: TRBD1 (6 bases). Germline V gives CDR1 DFQATT, CDR2 SNEGSKA (reference sequence). V lost 5 bases and J lost 5, with 15 bases in between. CDR3 length: 13 residues. The CDR3 coding sequence is TGCAGTGCTGTGGACAGCTTTGGGTATGGCTACACCTTC. This codes for CSAVDSFGYGYTF.

This clonotype was seen ten or more times. The chain carries TRBV7-9 and TRBJ1-2, with 8 bases that match TRBD1. CDR3 length equals 13 residues. Germline V lookup: CDR1 SEHNR, CDR2 FQNEAQ (reference sequence). V lost 5 bases to trimming and J lost 7 bases; unmatched junction nucleotides: 6. CDR3 region: CASSHATGVGYTF. As DNA, the CDR3 is TGTGCCAGCAGCCATGCGACAGGGGTTGGCTACACCTTC.

J is TRBJ2-6 and V is TRBV6-1; no definite D call. Trimming left V 6 bases short and J 1 base short, with 13 bases between. The V gene's germline CDR1 is MNHNS and CDR2 SASEGT. The CDR3 runs to 16 residues. The CDR3 coding sequence is TGTGCCAGCAGATTAATCACACGGTCTGGGGCCAACGTCCTGACTTTC. Translated: CASRLITRSGANVLTF.

This clonotype was seen a handful of times. The chain combines TRBV7-2 with TRBJ1-1; D possibly corresponds to TRBD1 (5 bases). V lost 5 bases, J lost 0 bases, and 16 bases lay in between. Germline V lookup: CDR1 SGHTA, CDR2 FQGNSA. The CDR3 has 16 amino acids. The CDR3 nucleotides read TGTGCCAGCAGCCACGACAGAGTTGGGGTGAACACTGAAGCTTTCTTT. Its protein product is CASSHDRVGVNTEAFF.

The chain couples TRBV15 to TRBJ2-2; the match to TRBD2 covers 7 bases. The CDR3 is 15 residues long. The germline gives CDR1 LNHNV, CDR2 YYDKDF (reference sequence). V gave up 5 bases and J gave up 3 bases; unmatched junction bases: 6. For the CDR3, the DNA is TGTGCCACCAGCGTTGGACGGGGGGACACCGGGGAGCTGTTTTTT. It specifies CATSVGRGDTGELFF.

This clonotype came up many times. The chain couples TRBV20-1 to TRBJ1-5, with D unclear. The CDR3 spans 17 residues. The V and J ends lost 0 bases and 11 bases respectively, with 26 bases between them. Germline V gene sequence: CDR1 DFQATT, CDR2 SNEGSKA (reference sequence). The CDR3: CSARDKVTTAGGWAQHF. In DNA, the CDR3 is TGCAGTGCTAGAGATAAAGTGACAACAGCTGGTGGTTGGGCCCAGCATTTT.

The V and J genes are TRBV7-2 and TRBJ1-4, with a weak D call TRBD1 (5 bases). Germline CDR1 and CDR2: SGHTA and FQGNSA. The CDR3 has 18 amino acids. V lost 2 bases, J lost 0 bases, and 16 bases lay in between. The CDR3 DNA reads as TGTGCCAGCAGCTTATCCTTTTTGTCGGGGCCAACTAATGAAAAACTGTTTTTT. Protein product: CASSLSFLSGPTNEKLFF. Complete variable domain (other parts from reference TRBV7-2 and TRBJ1-4): GAGVSQSPSNKVTEKGKDVELRCDPISGHTALYWYRQSLGQGLEFLIYFQGNSAPDKSGLPSDRFSAERTGGSVSTLTIQRTQQEDSAVYLCASSLSFLSGPTNEKLFFGSGTQLSVL.

J is TRBJ2-3 and V is TRBV7-9; TRBD1 aligns across 7 bases. Germline V gene sequence: CDR1 SEHNR, CDR2 FQNEAQ (reference sequence). Germline trimming cut 3 bases from V and 3 bases from J; bases unmatched to any gene: 9. The CDR3 has 16 amino acids. CDR3 sequence reads: CASSLPRQGKTDTQYF. CDR3 coding DNA: TGTGCCAGCAGCTTGCCTCGACAGGGTAAGACAGATACGCAGTATTTT.

This clonotype was seen repeatedly, ten times or more. DNA for the CDR3: TGTGCCAGCAGTAGGGATGTTACTGAAGCTTTCTTT. This translates into CASSRDVTEAFF. The chain carries TRBV2 and TRBJ1-1; the D is unclear. The CDR3 covers 12 residues. Trimming took 5 bases from V and 5 from J, leaving 9 bases between them. Germline CDR1 is SNHLY and CDR2 is FYNNEI.

This clonotype occurred many times. The chain has TRBV6-2 or TRBV6-3 and TRBJ2-7; possibly TRBD1 or TRBD2 for D (5 bases each). V lost 5 bases and J 0 bases, leaving 14 bases between the germline ends. CDR3 length equals 15 residues. Germline V CDR1 and CDR2: MNHEY, SVGEGT. This CDR3 reads CASSKNRDGSYEQYF. CDR3 nucleotide sequence: TGTGCCAGCAGTAAAAACCGGGACGGCTCCTACGAGCAGTACTTC.